These T cell receptor beta chains were read from a single sample in a study of cytomegalovirus exposure and HLA in healthy donors. The protocol was immunoSEQ multiplex PCR, while the TCRdb copy is restricted to in-frame clones and leaves out a portion. The sample contains 60,000 to 100,000 clones, 60% to 85% of which appear only once. Sequencing was done on a sample of PBMCs. These receptors came from a male donor in good health and CMV-seropositive. Each CDR3 is given with its conserved first and last residue. D genes are given only for firm matches. Clone size is not always given. Where it is, it says once, few, many or a class for expanded clones.

D gene	V gene	clone size	CDR3 length	J gene	CDR3 DNA	CDR3 protein
-	TRBV25-1	few	18	TRBJ1-1	TGTGCCAGCAGTGAATATGGTAGGTCGAGGAGCCAGAACACTGAAGCTTTCTTT	CASSEYGRSRSQNTEAFF
TRBD1	TRBV6-5	-	14	TRBJ2-5	TGTGCCAGCAGTGTCGGACAGGGTGGGGAGACCCAGTACTTC	CASSVGQGGETQYF
TRBD1	TRBV29-1	-	13	TRBJ1-2	TGCAGCGTTGGGGGACAGGTCCCTGCTGACTACACCTTC	CSVGGQVPADYTF
-	TRBV6-5	-	14	TRBJ1-6	TGTGCCAGCAATAGACCGGGGGGTAATTCACCCCTCCACTTT	CASNRPGGNSPLHF
-	TRBV5-1	-	11	TRBJ2-7	TGCGCCAGCAGCTCCCACTACGAGCAGTACTTC	CASSSHYEQYF
TRBD1	TRBV7-9	-	17	TRBJ1-2	TGTGCCAGCAGCTTAAGGGGACAGGGTGGCGGAGACTATGGCTACACCTTC	CASSLRGQGGGDYGYTF
-	TRBV9	few	15	TRBJ1-3	TGTGCCAGCAGCACGTCAGCGGAATTTGGAAACACCATATATTTT	CASSTSAEFGNTIYF
-	TRBV7-9	-	14	TRBJ1-4	TGTGCCAGCAGCTTGGGCCAAGGGGAAGAAAAACTGTTTTTT	CASSLGQGEEKLFF
TRBD1	TRBV28	-	14	TRBJ2-3	TGTGCCAGCAGTTTATCAGGGGGCAGGGATACGCAGTATTTT	CASSLSGGRDTQYF
TRBD2	TRBV7-2	-	16	TRBJ2-3	TGTGCCAGCAGCCGTTTACTAGCGGGAGTTTCAGATACGCAGTATTTT	CASSRLLAGVSDTQYF
-	TRBV9	few	15	TRBJ2-1	TGTGCCAGCAGCGTAGGGAGCAGCTCCTACAATGAGCAGTTCTTC	CASSVGSSSYNEQFF